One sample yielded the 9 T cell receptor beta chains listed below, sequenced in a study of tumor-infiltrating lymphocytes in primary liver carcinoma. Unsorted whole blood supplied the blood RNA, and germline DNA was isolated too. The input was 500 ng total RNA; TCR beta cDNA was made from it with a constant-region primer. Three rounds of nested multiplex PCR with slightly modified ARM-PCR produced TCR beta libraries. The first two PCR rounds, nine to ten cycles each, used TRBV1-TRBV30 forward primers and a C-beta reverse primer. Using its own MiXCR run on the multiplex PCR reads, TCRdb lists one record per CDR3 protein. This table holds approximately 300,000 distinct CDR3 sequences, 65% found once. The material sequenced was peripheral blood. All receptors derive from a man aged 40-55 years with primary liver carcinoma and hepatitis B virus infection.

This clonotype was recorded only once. The CDR3 DNA reads as TGTGCCAGCAGCTCGACTAGTAGCACAGATAGACAGTATTTT. As protein: CASSSTSSTDRQYF. This rearrangement joins TRBV5-4 to TRBJ2-3, with D perhaps matching TRBD2 (6 bases). The length of the CDR3 is 14 residues. Deletions cut 3 bases from V and 12 bases from J, with 20 bases between. Germline CDR1 is SGHNT and CDR2 is YYREEE (reference sequence).

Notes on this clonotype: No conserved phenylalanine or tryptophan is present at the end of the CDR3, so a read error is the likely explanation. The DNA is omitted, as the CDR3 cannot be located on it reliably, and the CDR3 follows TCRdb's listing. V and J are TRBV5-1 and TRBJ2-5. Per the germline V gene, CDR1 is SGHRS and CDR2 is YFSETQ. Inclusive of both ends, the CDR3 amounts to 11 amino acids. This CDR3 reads CASSYKGTQYL.

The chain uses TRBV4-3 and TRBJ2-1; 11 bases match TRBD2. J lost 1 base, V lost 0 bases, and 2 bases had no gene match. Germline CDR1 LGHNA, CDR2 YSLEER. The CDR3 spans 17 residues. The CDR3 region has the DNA TGCGCCAGCAGCCAAGACGGACTAGCGGGTTCCTACAATGAGCAGTTCTTC. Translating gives CASSQDGLAGSYNEQFF.

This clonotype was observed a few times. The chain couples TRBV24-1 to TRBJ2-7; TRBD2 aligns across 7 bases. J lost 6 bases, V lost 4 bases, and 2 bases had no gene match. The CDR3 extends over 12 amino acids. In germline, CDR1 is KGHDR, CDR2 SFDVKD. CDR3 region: CATSDPGGEQYF. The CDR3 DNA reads TGTGCCACCAGTGACCCGGGGGGCGAGCAGTACTTC.

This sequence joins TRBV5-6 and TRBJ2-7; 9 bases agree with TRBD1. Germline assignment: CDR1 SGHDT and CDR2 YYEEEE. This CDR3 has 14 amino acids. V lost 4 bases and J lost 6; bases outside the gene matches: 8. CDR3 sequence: CASSTGTGRGEQYF. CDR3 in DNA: TGTGCCAGCAGCACCGGGACAGGGAGGGGCGAGCAGTACTTC.

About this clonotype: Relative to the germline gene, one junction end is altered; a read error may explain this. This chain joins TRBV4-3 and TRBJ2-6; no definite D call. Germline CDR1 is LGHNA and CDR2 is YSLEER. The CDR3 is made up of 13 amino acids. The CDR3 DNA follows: TGCGCCAGCAGCCGGCGAAGGGCCAACGTTCTGACTTTC. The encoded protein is CASSRRRANVLTF.

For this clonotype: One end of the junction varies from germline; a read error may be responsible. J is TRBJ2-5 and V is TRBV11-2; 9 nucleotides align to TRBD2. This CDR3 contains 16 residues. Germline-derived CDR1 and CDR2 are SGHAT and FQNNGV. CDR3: CVSSLGLAGNQETQYF. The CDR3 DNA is TGTGTCAGCAGCTTAGGGCTAGCGGGAAACCAAGAGACCCAATACTTC.

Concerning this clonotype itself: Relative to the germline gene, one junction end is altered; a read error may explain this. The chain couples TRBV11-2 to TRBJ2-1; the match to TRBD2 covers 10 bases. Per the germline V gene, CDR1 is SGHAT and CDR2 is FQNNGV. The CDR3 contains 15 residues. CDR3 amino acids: CASILVAGGSYEQFF. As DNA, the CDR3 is TGTGCCAGCATCTTAGTAGCGGGAGGATCGTATGAGCAGTTCTTC. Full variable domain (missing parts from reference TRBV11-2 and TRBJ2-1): EAGVAQSPRYKIIEKRQSVAFWCNPISGHATLYWYQQILGQGPKLLIQFQNNGVVDDSQLPKDRFSAERLKGVDSTLKIQPAKLEDSAVYLCASILVAGGSYEQFFGPGTRLTVL.

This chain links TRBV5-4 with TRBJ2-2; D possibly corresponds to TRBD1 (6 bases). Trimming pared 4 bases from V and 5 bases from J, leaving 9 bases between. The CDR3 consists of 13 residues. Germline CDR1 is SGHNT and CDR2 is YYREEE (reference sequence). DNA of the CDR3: TGTGCCAGCAGCGGTGGACAGACCGGGGAGCTGTTTTTT. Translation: CASSGGQTGELFF.